This T cell receptor beta chain was captured by sequencing in a study of shared clonotypes between healthy human individuals (dated by TCRdb to the early 2020s). About the full investigation: The cohort comprised two women and a few men aged 18 to 49 years. Blood TCR repertoires of about five healthy adults were deeply sequenced to estimate repertoire size and the extent of clonotype sharing between individuals. Per donor, leukapheresis produced somewhere between about 0.94 and 8.9 billion PBMCs. For each donor, CD4 naive and CD4 memory were each given three plates, CD8 naive was given two plates, and CD8 memory was given one plate. To increase sequencing depth and limit assay-specific biases, TCR repertoire library preparation and sequencing were carried out by different laboratories using diverse techniques.

TCR CDR3 regions were amplified from genomic DNA by multiplex PCR using the deep immunoSEQ assay. Extracted genomic DNA from each cell subset was distributed evenly across all wells of several immunoSEQ 96-well plates, and each plate was treated as a replicate. For sorted subsets, each replicate PCR was loaded with around 200 ng genomic DNA, equivalent to roughly 30,000 T cell genomes. Purified libraries were measured with a Qubit 3.0 fluorometer, size-checked on a Bioanalyzer 2100, and measured again with the KAPA Library Quantification kit. Each immunoSEQ 96-well plate was sequenced on its own single-read 150-cycle Illumina NextSeq 550 flow cell. Per the original workflow: The immunoSEQ output contained only junctional sequences without quality scores, so filtering could not match that applied to full-length reads. To assign V/J genes and CDR3, sequences were annotated using PyIR, a Python wrapper for IgBLAST v1.9, with IMGT germline references. Reads with weak V/J assignments (E-value above 1e-6), missing CDR3, stop codons, out-of-frame junctions, or ambiguous translated residues were removed. V3J clonotypes were defined as sequences sharing an identical inferred V gene, J gene, and CDR3 amino acid sequence. To compute the percentage overlap between repertoires, the number of shared unique clonotypes was divided by the size of the smaller repertoire. RTK rarefaction, the Chao1 estimator, and Recon v2.1 estimates of unobserved clonotypes were used to assess repertoire richness. Generation probabilities for all TCRbeta clonotypes obtained by the gDNA method from a handful of donors were computed using OLGA. TCRdb obtained this table from immuneACCESS and retained in-frame rearrangements with V and J assigned. These tables miss some clones; where compared with another copy, unresolved V genes account for less than half of the shortfall, and the remainder is unexplained. V, J and clone size derive from that table, while D and trimming were established from the DNA sequence. This sample gives 1.5 million to 2.5 million clones in total; over 85% of them show up just once. Less than 1.5% of the sample goes to the ten largest clones.

CD8 naive samples consisted of CD45RO-negative cells that were positively selected for CCR7, yielding a CD45RA+CCR7+ population without TemRA cells. Healthy HIV-negative adults with no recently reported acute infections or vaccinations were included as donors. Only Caucasian adults living in Nashville, Tennessee, USA were represented among the donors. Blood was obtained by leukapheresis, after which PBMCs were separated by Ficoll-Histopaque density gradient centrifugation and cryopreserved in liquid nitrogen vapor phase. Analytical flow cytometry was used to check the purity and quantity of every magnetically sorted T cell population. Genomic DNA was isolated from every sorted fraction and measured by UV absorbance on a Nanodrop 2000c. Overall results and qualifications from the work: Sampling was restricted to blood, and TCR repertoires in tissue are likely to differ from TCR repertoires in blood. Sharing across a few donors was observed for roughly 5.4% of naive CD4, 3% to 3.5% of naive CD8, 2% to 2.5% of memory CD4, and around 0.44% of memory CD8 clonotypes. Because the study included a small number of donors, the genetic and exposure-history diversity represented was limited. Naive subsets generally had larger estimated clonotype richness than memory subsets did. Incomplete sequencing was indicated by rarefaction of sorted-subset datasets, despite the large sequencing depth. Pairwise subsampling led to the expectation that sequencing depth would affect the degree of clonotype sharing among donors. Higher generation probabilities were observed for clonotypes shared by all four sorted-subset donors than for non-shared clonotypes.

Concerning this clone: Its target antigen remains unknown. No clone much larger than this one lies a single base away; base qualities are absent.

Counted from cysteine to phenylalanine, this CDR3 has 12 amino acids. Only the CDR3 portion is preserved as DNA: 36 bases, with reading frame beginning at the first base. Reading the germline V gene gives CDR1 SGHAT and CDR2 FQNNGV. The TCR was taken from a man in his late teens or twenties in good health. This chain joins TRBV11-2 to TRBJ2-5; TRBD1 is possibly the D segment (5 matching bases). The J call could be wrong; TRBJ2-7 is a better fit for the DNA end. Material: naive CD8+ T cells sorted from blood. What this sample's cell subset or site label stands for: CD45RA+CCR7+. The CDR3 protein sequence reads: CASSVQGDEQYF. The nucleotides are TGTGCCAGCAGCGTCCAAGGGGACGAGCAGTACTTC.